The present TCR beta chain was sequenced within a study of cytomegalovirus exposure and HLA in healthy donors. Study observations and caveats: An Asian-associated ancestry cluster reportedly showed fewer N-insertions than the roughly 700-donor mean in a later analysis. An analysis was carried out at a later point. It showed that HLA-associated TCR beta chains were more clonally expanded than equally common non-associated chains. A later analysis linked a missense variant in DCLRE1C to the trimming of TCR beta V and J genes.

This clone appeared many times. Its antigen remains unknown. Nominal health characterized the donors when sampled, though unrecorded immune exposures were likely. 60 Vbeta and 13 Jbeta primers were used in PCR. The protocol was immunoSEQ multiplex PCR, while the TCRdb copy is restricted to in-frame clones and leaves out a portion. The sample shows around 210,000 clones, roughly four fifths of them seen only once. Losses at the gene ends were 2 bases for V and 4 bases for J; bases not matched to a gene: 6. This CDR3 comprises 15 residues. CDR1 and CDR2 from the germline V gene are LGHNA and YNFKEQ. The clonotype comes from a woman aged 40 to 50 in good health and CMV-seronegative. The V gene is TRBV4-2, the J gene TRBJ1-1; TRBD1 matches at 8 bases. The sequenced sample consisted of PBMCs. The CDR3 DNA follows: TGTGCCAGCAGCCAACAACAGGGGGAGGTCACTGAAGCTTTCTTT. Residues: CASSQQQGEVTEAFF.